The source of this T cell receptor (beta chain) is a study of T cells in Graves' hyperthyroidism and ophthalmopathy. It was RNA transcripts that yielded the amplified TCR beta CDR3 regions. The HTBI primer set drove a first-round RT-PCR of the TCR CDR3. TCRdb re-called the multiplex PCR reads through MiXCR, storing one row per CDR3 protein. The sample gives about 700,000 distinct CDR3 sequences, roughly 15% of which show up once; roughly a tenth is in the top ten. V was pared by 7 bases and J by 4 bases, with 13 bases between. The CDR3 totals 12 residues. CDR1 and CDR2 from the germline V gene are SQVTM and ANQGSEA.

The sample taken for sequencing was blood. The V call is TRBV29-1, the J call TRBJ1-1; D gene ambiguous. The source is a woman aged 18-30 years with Graves' hyperthyroidism. The CDR3 region has the DNA TGCAGCGCTCGTGTTTGGAGCACTGAAGCTTTCTTT. This sequence encodes CSARVWSTEAFF. Full variable domain (remainder filled in from reference TRBV29-1 and TRBJ1-1): SAVISQKPSRDICQRGTSLTIQCQVDSQVTMMFWYRQQPGQSLTLIATANQGSEATYESGFVIDKFPISRPNLTFSTLTVSNMSPEDSSIYLCSARVWSTEAFFGQGTRLTVV.